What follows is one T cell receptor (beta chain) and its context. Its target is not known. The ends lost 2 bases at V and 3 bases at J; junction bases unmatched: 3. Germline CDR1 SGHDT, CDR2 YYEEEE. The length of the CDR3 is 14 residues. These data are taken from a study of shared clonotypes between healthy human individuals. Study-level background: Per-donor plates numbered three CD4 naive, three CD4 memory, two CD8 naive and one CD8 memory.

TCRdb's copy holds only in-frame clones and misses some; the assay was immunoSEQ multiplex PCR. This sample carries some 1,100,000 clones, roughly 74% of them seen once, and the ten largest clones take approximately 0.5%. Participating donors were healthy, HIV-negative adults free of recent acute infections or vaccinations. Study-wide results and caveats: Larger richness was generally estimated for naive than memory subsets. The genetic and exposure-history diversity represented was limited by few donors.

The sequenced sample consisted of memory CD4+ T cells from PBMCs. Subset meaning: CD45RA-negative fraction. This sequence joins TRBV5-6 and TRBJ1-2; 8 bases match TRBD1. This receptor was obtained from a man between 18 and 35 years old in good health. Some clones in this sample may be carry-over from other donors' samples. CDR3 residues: CASSLGRGHYGYTF. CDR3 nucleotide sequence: TGTGCCAGCAGCTTAGGCAGGGGGCACTATGGCTACACCTTC.